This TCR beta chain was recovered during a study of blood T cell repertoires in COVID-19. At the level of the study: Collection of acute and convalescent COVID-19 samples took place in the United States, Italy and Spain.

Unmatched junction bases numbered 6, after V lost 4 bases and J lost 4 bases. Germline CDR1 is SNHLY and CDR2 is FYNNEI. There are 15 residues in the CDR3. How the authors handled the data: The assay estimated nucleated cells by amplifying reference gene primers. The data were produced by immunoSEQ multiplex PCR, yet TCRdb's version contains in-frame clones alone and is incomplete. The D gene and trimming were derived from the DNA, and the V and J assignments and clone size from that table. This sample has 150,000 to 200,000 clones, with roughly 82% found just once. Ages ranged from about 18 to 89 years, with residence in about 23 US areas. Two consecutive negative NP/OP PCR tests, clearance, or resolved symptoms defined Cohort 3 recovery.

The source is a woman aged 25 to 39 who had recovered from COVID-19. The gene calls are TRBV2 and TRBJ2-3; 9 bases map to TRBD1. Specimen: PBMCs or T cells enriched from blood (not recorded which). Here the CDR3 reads CASSAGQGSADTQYF. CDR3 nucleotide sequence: TGTGCCAGCAGTGCAGGACAGGGGAGCGCAGATACGCAGTATTTT. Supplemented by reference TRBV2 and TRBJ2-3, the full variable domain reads EPEVTQTPSHQVTQMGQEVILRCVPISNHLYFYWYRQILGQKVEFLVSFYNNEISEKSEIFDDQFSVERPDGSNFTLKIRSTKLEDSAMYFCASSAGQGSADTQYFGPGTRLTVL.